This TCR beta chain was identified in a study of shared T cell receptors in the human thymus. V was shortened by 1 base and J by 8 bases, with 12 bases between the two germline ends. Germline values: CDR1 SGHRS, CDR2 YFSETQ. This CDR3 region has 13 residues. The method was immunoSEQ multiplex PCR; TCRdb's version includes in-frame clones alone and lacks a portion of them. This table holds some 760,000 clones, approximately 85% found once. The sample was also linked to a second study, of human thymus T cells.

The V call is TRBV5-1, the J call TRBJ1-2, with D possibly matching TRBD1 (5 bases). This clonotype was obtained from a girl under three years old with a congenital heart defect. The source material was thymocytes. The CDR3 reads CASSLKGTWGYTF. The CDR3 nucleotides read TGCGCCAGCAGCTTGAAAGGGACTTGGGGCTACACCTTC.